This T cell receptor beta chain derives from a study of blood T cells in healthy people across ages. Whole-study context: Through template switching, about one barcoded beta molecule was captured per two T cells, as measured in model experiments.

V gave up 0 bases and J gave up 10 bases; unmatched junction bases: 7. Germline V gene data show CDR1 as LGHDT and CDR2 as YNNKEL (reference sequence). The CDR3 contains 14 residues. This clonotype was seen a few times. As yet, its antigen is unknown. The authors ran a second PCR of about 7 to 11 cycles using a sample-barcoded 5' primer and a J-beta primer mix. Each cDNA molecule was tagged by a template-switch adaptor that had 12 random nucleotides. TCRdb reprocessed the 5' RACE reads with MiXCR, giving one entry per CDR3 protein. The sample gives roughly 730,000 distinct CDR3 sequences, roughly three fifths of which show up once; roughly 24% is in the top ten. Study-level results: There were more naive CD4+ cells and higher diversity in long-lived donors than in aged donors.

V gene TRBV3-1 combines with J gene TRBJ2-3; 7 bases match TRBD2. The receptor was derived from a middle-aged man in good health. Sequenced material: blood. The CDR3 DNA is TGTGCCAGCAGCCAAGATAATAGCGGGCGATCGCAGTATTTT. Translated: CASSQDNSGRSQYF.